A selection of T cell receptor beta chains follows, all from one sample in a study of T cell responses to AZD1222 COVID-19 vaccine. Sequencing was performed with immunoSEQ multiplex PCR; in TCRdb, only in-frame clones are kept and a portion is missing. The sample shows about 120,000 clones, 88% of them seen only once. This sample comprised peripheral blood, obtained on day 0 of AZD1222 vaccination. The receptor source for this set is an adult in good health. CDR3s include the opening cysteine and the closing phenylalanine or tryptophan. The order of the fields is V gene, D gene, J gene, clone size, CDR3 DNA, CDR3 protein. A D gene is named only where the DNA matches it firmly. Rows give clone size only sometimes, using once, few, many, or a class for an expanded clone.

V gene: TRBV5-1; D gene: .; J gene: TRBJ2-5; clone size: .; CDR3 DNA: TGCGCCAGCAGCTTGGTAGGGTCCCGAAAAGAGACCCAGTACTTC; CDR3 protein: CASSLVGSRKETQYF
V gene: TRBV11-2; D gene: .; J gene: TRBJ2-3; clone size: .; CDR3 DNA: TGTGCCAGCAGCTTAGATAACACAGATACGCAGTATTTT; CDR3 protein: CASSLDNTDTQYF
V gene: TRBV5-1; D gene: .; J gene: TRBJ2-5; clone size: .; CDR3 DNA: TGCGCCAGCAGGCCCTCGGGGCCTGGGGAGACCCAGTACTTC; CDR3 protein: CASRPSGPGETQYF
V gene: TRBV2; D gene: .; J gene: TRBJ2-4; clone size: .; CDR3 DNA: TGTGCCAGCATCGAGGACTTGGAGGGCATTCAGTACTTC; CDR3 protein: CASIEDLEGIQYF
V gene: TRBV2; D gene: TRBD1; J gene: TRBJ2-7; clone size: few; CDR3 DNA: TGTGCCAGCAGGAACCTTCAGGGGGCGGCAACCTACGAGCAGTACTTC; CDR3 protein: CASRNLQGAATYEQYF
V gene: TRBV7-2; D gene: .; J gene: TRBJ1-2; clone size: .; CDR3 DNA: TGTGCCAGCAGCCCCCGGACGGGGCACTATGGCTACACCTTC; CDR3 protein: CASSPRTGHYGYTF
V gene: TRBV7-9; D gene: .; J gene: TRBJ1-5; clone size: .; CDR3 DNA: TGTGCCAGCAGCTTAGGGGGGGGTCAGCCCCAGCATTTT; CDR3 protein: CASSLGGGQPQHF
V gene: TRBV2; D gene: .; J gene: TRBJ1-1; clone size: .; CDR3 DNA: TGTGCCAGCAGGATTGACAGCAACACTGAAGCTTTCTTT; CDR3 protein: CASRIDSNTEAFF
V gene: TRBV11-1; D gene: .; J gene: TRBJ1-1; clone size: .; CDR3 DNA: TGTGCCAGCAGCTTTCCGGGACTTGAAGCTTTCTTT; CDR3 protein: CASSFPGLEAFF
V gene: TRBV5-1; D gene: .; J gene: TRBJ1-3; clone size: .; CDR3 DNA: TGCGCCAGCAGCGCGGGGACACTTCCCGGGGGAAACACCATATATTTT; CDR3 protein: CASSAGTLPGGNTIYF
V gene: TRBV6-1; D gene: .; J gene: TRBJ1-1; clone size: .; CDR3 DNA: TGTGCCAGCAGTGACGATGTAAGCGGGCCTAACACTGAAGCTTTCTTT; CDR3 protein: CASSDDVSGPNTEAFF